Listed below are T cell receptor beta chains from one sample, sequenced in a study of CD8+CD57+ T cells in acquired aplastic anemia. TCRdb fed the reads into MiXCR, producing one record per CDR3 protein. The sample carries around 200,000 distinct CDR3 sequences, approximately 51% recorded once. Specimen: sorted CD4+, CD8+, or CD8+CD57+ T cells (not recorded which) from PBMCs. Source of these receptors: a human donor with aplastic anemia. CDR3s leave out the opening cysteine and the closing phenylalanine or tryptophan. Each record gives: V gene, J gene, CDR3 protein.

TRBV29-1,TRBJ1-1,SVCQGAGTEAF
TRBV7-8,TRBJ1-5,ASSLARVLNQPQH
TRBV7-9,TRBJ2-3,AIPRGASRYSTDTQY
TRBV10-3,TRBJ2-7,AIKPPDGYEQY
TRBV15,TRBJ2-3,ATKGYGTDTQY
TRBV10-3,TRBJ1-2,AITSGTGASGYT
TRBV4-2,TRBJ1-1,ASSQERRMNTEAF
TRBV12-3/TRBV12-4,TRBJ2-7,ASSLGQAQY
TRBV10-3,TRBJ1-4,AISDRVAGVTDEKLF
TRBV27,TRBJ1-4,ASSPGTVFKKLF
TRBV10-2,TRBJ1-2,ASSESRGRENFGYT
TRBV2,TRBJ1-1,ASSEGPGPMNTEAF
TRBV7-6,TRBJ2-1,ASSADRGLDEQF
TRBV19,TRBJ2-7,ASSIRADSSSEFYEQY
TRBV7-9,TRBJ2-5,ASSLVLPGTGRETQY
TRBV2,TRBJ2-5,ASLEVNQETQY
TRBV3-1,TRBJ1-2,ASSQSATPNDGYT
TRBV5-1,TRBJ1-2,ASSLGTGGANGYT
TRBV11-2,TRBJ2-1,ASTLGTSGGADEQF
TRBV9,TRBJ2-3,ASSALDFTDTQY
TRBV12-3/TRBV12-4,TRBJ1-2,ASSLGENNYGYT
TRBV12-3/TRBV12-4,TRBJ2-2,ASSLEGFLTGELF